The clone carrying this T cell receptor beta chain has only a few counts. Its antigen is as yet unknown. The length of the CDR3 is 17 residues. Trimming took off 5 bases at V and 2 bases at J, with 19 bases between the two ends. The germline V gene encodes CDR1 SGHVS and CDR2 FNYEAQ. This sample was taken from a study of T-cell memory formation after mild COVID-19. One entry per CDR3 protein, called by TCRdb with MiXCR from the 5' RACE reads. In the table there are about 90,000 distinct CDR3 sequences, roughly 16% of which are singletons. General study results and limits: Of the contracting clones, CD4+ ones lay mainly in CM and EM, and CD8+ ones in EMRA. Contracting clones, day 15 to 85, had balanced CD4/CD8, and later expanders favored CD4+. Confirmation of SARS-CoV-2 specificity was lacking for second-wave clones peaking day 37.

The clonotype was recovered from a young man who had mild COVID-19 (a few samples of this study predate the infection). Cell type and time point are not known. Sequencing was performed on PBMCs or a T cell subset sorted from them (not recorded which). The chain links TRBV7-6 to TRBJ1-5; tentatively, D is TRBD1 (5 bases). For the CDR3, the DNA is TGTGCCAGCAGCCCATTGACAGCCCCTAGCGGCAATCAGCCCCAGCATTTT. Its translation: CASSPLTAPSGNQPQHF.